These T cell receptor beta chains were read from a single sample in a study of monozygotic twins with inflammatory bowel disease. TCRdb reprocessed the 5' RACE reads and stores each CDR3 protein as one record, lacking DNA. Found here are 350,000 to 500,000 distinct CDR3 sequences; the top ten clones hold about 2.6%. The material sequenced was blood. The receptors originated from a human donor with ulcerative colitis or Crohn's disease, or a healthy co-twin of an affected twin (not recorded which). CDR3s include the opening cysteine and the closing phenylalanine or tryptophan. Each record gives: V gene, J gene, CDR3 protein.

V gene: TRBV6-5
J gene: TRBJ1-5
CDR3 protein: CASSYDAGSNQPQHF

V gene: TRBV7-2
J gene: TRBJ2-5
CDR3 protein: CASSIGTAGITETQYF

V gene: TRBV27
J gene: TRBJ2-2
CDR3 protein: CASSLGQGAANTGELFF

V gene: TRBV30
J gene: TRBJ2-5
CDR3 protein: CAWSASAETQYF

V gene: TRBV19
J gene: TRBJ2-6
CDR3 protein: CASSLLGPGANVLTF

V gene: TRBV11-1
J gene: TRBJ2-4
CDR3 protein: CASSSIRDSSPWVKTKNIQYF

V gene: TRBV20-1
J gene: TRBJ2-5
CDR3 protein: CSASGINSGSRTSRLGETQYF

V gene: TRBV29-1
J gene: TRBJ1-2
CDR3 protein: CSVWTETSYGYTF

V gene: TRBV20-1
J gene: TRBJ2-1
CDR3 protein: CSAYPLAGAYNEQFF

V gene: TRBV5-1
J gene: TRBJ2-6
CDR3 protein: CASSLTGRGSSGANVLTF

V gene: TRBV5-1
J gene: TRBJ2-7
CDR3 protein: CASSRRTSGAYEQYF

V gene: TRBV12-3/TRBV12-4
J gene: TRBJ2-1
CDR3 protein: CASSSLNNEQFF

V gene: TRBV7-9
J gene: TRBJ1-1
CDR3 protein: CASSFQRDTEAFF

V gene: TRBV5-1
J gene: TRBJ2-1
CDR3 protein: CASSPGGAFNEQFF

V gene: TRBV7-9
J gene: TRBJ2-3
CDR3 protein: CASSLYDTQYF